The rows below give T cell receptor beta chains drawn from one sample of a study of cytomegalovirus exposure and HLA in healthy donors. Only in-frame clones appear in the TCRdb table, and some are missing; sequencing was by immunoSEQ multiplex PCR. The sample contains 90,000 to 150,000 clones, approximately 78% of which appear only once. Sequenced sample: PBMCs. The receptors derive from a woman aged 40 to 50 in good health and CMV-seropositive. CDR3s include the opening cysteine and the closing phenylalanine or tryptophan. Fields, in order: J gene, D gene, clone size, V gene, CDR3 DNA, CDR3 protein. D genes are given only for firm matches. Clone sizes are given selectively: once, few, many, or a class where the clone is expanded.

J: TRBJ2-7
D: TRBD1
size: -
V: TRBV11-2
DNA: TGTGCCAGCAGATCCACAGGGGCCTACGAGCAGTACTTC
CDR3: CASRSTGAYEQYF

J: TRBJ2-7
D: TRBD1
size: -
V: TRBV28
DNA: TGTGCCAGCTTTGGACAGGGGGCGAGGGAGCAGTACTTC
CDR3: CASFGQGAREQYF

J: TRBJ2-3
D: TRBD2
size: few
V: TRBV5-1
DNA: TGCGCCAGCAGCCTCCGGGGGGTTATCACAGATACGCAGTATTTT
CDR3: CASSLRGVITDTQYF

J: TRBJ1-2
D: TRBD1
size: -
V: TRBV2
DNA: TGTGCCAGCAAACCCGGGACAGGAGATTATGGCTACACCTTC
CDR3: CASKPGTGDYGYTF

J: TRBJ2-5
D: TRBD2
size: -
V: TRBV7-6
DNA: TGTGCCAGCAGCTTAGGACCGAGACTAGCGGGGGGAGGAACCCAGTACTTC
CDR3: CASSLGPRLAGGGTQYF

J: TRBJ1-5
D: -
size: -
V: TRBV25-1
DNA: TGTGCCAGCAGTGCGACAGGTAACAATCAGCCCCAGCATTTT
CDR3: CASSATGNNQPQHF

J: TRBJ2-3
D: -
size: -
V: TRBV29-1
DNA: TGCAGCGGCACTACGTCAAGCACAGATACGCAGTATTTT
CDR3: CSGTTSSTDTQYF

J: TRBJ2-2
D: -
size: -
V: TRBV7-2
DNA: TGTGCCAGCAGCTTAACTCAGGGTACCGGGGAGCTGTTTTTT
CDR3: CASSLTQGTGELFF

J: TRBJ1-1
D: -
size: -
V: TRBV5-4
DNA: TGTGCCAGCAGCCCCCTAGCAGCGAACACTGAAGCTTTCTTT
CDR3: CASSPLAANTEAFF

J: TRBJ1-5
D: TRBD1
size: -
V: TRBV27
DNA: TGTGCCAGCAGTTCCGGGACAGGACTTAATCAGCCCCAGCATTTT
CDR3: CASSSGTGLNQPQHF

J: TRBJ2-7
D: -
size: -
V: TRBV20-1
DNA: TGCAGTGCTGCCGGTAATTACGAGCAGTACTTC
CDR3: CSAAGNYEQYF

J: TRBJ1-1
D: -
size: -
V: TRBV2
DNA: TGTGCCAGCAATCAACAGACCTCGAACACTGAAGCTTTCTTT
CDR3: CASNQQTSNTEAFF

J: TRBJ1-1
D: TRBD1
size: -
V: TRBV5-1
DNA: TGCGCCAGCAGCGGAGACAGGGGGGCGACCAACACTGAAGCTTTCTTT
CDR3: CASSGDRGATNTEAFF

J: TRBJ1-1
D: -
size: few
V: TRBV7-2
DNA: TGTGCCAGCAGCCCTGAGAGAGCGAACACTGAAGCTTTCTTT
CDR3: CASSPERANTEAFF

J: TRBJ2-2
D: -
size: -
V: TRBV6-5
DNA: TGTGCCAGCAGTTCACTTCCCGGGGAGCTGTTTTTT
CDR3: CASSSLPGELFF

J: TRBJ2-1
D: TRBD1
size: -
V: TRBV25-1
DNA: TGTGCCGCCCGGGACAGGTACAATGAGCAGTTCTTC
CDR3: CAARDRYNEQFF

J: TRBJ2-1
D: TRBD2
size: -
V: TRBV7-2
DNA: TGTGCCAGCATCTCCCAGGGACTAGCGGAGAGTAATGAGCAGTTCTTC
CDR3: CASISQGLAESNEQFF

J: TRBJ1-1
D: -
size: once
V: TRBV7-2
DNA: TGTGCCAGCAGCCCCGGGGGGCTCGGGGGAAGTGAAGCTTTCTTT
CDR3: CASSPGGLGGSEAFF

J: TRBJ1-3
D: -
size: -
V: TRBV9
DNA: TGTGCCAGCAGCGTGGACGGGACATCTGGAAACACCATATATTTT
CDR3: CASSVDGTSGNTIYF

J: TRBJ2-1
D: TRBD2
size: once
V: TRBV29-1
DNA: TGCAGCGTTGGCGGGAGCGGGGGGCTATACAATGAGCAGTTCTTC
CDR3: CSVGGSGGLYNEQFF

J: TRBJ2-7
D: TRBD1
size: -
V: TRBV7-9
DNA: TGTGCCAGCAGCACGACCGGGGATAGACAGGGGACCTTCTACGAGCAGTACTTC
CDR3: CASSTTGDRQGTFYEQYF

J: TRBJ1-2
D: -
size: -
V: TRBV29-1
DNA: TGCAGCGTTGGGGACAAGAACTATGGCTACACCTTC
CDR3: CSVGDKNYGYTF

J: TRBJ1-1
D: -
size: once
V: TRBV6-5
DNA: TGTGCCAGCAAGACGACAGAGAACACTGAAGCTTTCTTT
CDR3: CASKTTENTEAFF

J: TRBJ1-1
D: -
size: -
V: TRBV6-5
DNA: TGTGCCAGCAGTTACGGAGGGGCTGGGGACACTGAAGCTTTCTTT
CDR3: CASSYGGAGDTEAFF